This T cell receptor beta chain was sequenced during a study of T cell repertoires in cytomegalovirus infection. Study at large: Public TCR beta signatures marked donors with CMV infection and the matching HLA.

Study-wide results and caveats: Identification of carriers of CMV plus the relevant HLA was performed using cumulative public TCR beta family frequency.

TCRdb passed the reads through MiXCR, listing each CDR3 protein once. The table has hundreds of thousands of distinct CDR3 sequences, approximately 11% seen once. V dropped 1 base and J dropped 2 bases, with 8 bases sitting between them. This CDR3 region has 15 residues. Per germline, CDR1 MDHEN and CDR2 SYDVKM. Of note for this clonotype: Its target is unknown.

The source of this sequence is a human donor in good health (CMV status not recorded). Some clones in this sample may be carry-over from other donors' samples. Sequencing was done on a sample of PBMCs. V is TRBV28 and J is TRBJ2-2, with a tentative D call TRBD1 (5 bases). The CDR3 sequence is CASSLSRANTGELFF. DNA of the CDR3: TGTGCCAGCAGTTTATCCAGGGCTAACACCGGGGAGCTGTTTTTT.